Sequencing of this T cell receptor (beta chain) was carried out in a study of T cells in Graves' hyperthyroidism and ophthalmopathy. Whole-study findings and limits: Most thyroid clonotypes with frequency above 0.001 were detected in blood.

The sample holds one count of this clonotype. Its specificity is not known. There were TCR beta CDR3 regions amplified from RNA transcripts. The HTBI set primed first-round TCR CDR3 RT-PCR. TCRdb re-derived calls from the multiplex PCR reads in MiXCR, one entry per CDR3 protein. The sample consists of hundreds of thousands of distinct CDR3 sequences, roughly 50% of them appearing once. Germline CDR1 reads SQVTM; CDR2 reads ANQGSEA. V lost 2 bases to trimming and J lost 5 bases, with 7 bases between them. The CDR3 loop spans 11 amino acids. The chain couples TRBV29-1 to TRBJ2-7; D is perhaps TRBD1 or TRBD2 (5 bases each). This sequence was found in a woman between 18 and 30 years old with Graves' hyperthyroidism. Specimen: peripheral blood or thyroid tissue (not recorded which). The chain's CDR3 is CSVERGDEQYF. DNA for the CDR3: TGCAGCGTTGAACGAGGGGACGAGCAGTACTTC.